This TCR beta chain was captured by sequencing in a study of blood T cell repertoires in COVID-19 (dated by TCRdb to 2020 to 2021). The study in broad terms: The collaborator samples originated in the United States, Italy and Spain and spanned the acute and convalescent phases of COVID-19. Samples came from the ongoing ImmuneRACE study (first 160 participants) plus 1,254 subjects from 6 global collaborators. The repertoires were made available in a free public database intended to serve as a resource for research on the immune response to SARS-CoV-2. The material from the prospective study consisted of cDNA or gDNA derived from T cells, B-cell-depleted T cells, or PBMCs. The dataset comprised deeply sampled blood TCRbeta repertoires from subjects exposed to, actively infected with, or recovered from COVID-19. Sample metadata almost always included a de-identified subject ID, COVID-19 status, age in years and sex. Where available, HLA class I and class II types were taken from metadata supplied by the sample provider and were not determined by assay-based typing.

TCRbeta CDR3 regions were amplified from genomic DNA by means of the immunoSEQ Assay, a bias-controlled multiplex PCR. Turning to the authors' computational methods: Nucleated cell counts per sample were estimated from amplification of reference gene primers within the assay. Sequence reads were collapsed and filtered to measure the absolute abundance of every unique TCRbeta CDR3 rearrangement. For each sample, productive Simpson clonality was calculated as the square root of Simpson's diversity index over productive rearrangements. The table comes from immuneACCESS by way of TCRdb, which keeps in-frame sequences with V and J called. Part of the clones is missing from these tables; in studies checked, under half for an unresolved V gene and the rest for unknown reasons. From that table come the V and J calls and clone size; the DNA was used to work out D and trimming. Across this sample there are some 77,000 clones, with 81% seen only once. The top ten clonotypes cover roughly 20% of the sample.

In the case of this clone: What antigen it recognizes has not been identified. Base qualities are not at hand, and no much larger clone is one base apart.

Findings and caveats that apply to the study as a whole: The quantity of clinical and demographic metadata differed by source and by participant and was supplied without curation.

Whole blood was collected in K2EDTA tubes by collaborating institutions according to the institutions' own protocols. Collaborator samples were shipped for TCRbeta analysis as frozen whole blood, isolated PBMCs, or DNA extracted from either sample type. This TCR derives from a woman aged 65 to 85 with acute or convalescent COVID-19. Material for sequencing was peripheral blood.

The DNA sequence reads TGTGCCAGCAGCACGTGCGGGACAGGGGAAGAGACCCAGTACTTC. The encoded protein is CASSTCGTGEETQYF. Recombination linked TRBV21-1 to TRBJ2-5; the D call TRBD1 from the table was never checked on the DNA. TRBV21-1 is a known pseudogene. Counted from cysteine to phenylalanine, this CDR3 has 15 amino acids. The sequence is cut down to CDR3 DNA, 45 bases in frame from base 1.